A selection of T cell receptor beta chains follows, all from one sample in a study of glioma-infiltrating T cells after dendritic cell vaccination. This table comes from immunoSEQ multiplex PCR, and its TCRdb copy is limited to in-frame clones, with some not included. The table lists under 100,000 clones, 85% to 90% of them singletons, with over 2.5% in the top ten. The sequenced sample was blood, obtained before dendritic cell vaccination. The receptors shown here come from a human donor with glioblastoma. CDR3s include the opening cysteine and the closing phenylalanine or tryptophan. D genes are given only for firm matches. For some rows the clone size is stated as once, few or many, or as a class when expanded; others skip it.

>-|TRBV5-6|TRBD1|TRBJ1-1
CASSKLGDRSTEAFF
TGTGCCAGCAGCAAACTAGGGGACAGGAGTACTGAAGCTTTCTTT
>-|TRBV5-4|TRBD2|TRBJ2-5
CASSPGLAGSQETQYF
TGTGCCAGCAGCCCAGGACTAGCGGGGTCCCAAGAGACCCAGTACTTC
>-|TRBV4-1|TRBD1|TRBJ1-5
CASSQRGDRGYSNQPQHF
TGCGCCAGCAGCCAAAGGGGGGACAGGGGCTATAGCAATCAGCCCCAGCATTTT
>few|TRBV10-3|TRBD2|TRBJ2-7
CAIRDAGGAGEQYF
TGTGCCATCAGGGACGCGGGGGGGGCAGGCGAGCAGTACTTC
>-|TRBV4-3|-|TRBJ2-4
CASSQDDGGTDLAKNIQYF
TGCGCCAGCAGCCAAGATGATGGCGGGACCGACTTAGCCAAAAACATTCAGTACTTC
>-|TRBV18|TRBD1|TRBJ2-2
CASSPSRQGATGELFF
TGTGCCAGCTCACCATCTCGACAGGGGGCGACCGGGGAGCTGTTTTTT
>-|TRBV7-3|-|TRBJ1-1
CASSPGHANTEAFF
TGTGCCAGCAGCCCGGGACATGCGAACACTGAAGCTTTCTTT
>-|TRBV7-2|-|TRBJ2-6
CASTRGDGANVLTF
TGTGCCAGCACGAGAGGAGATGGGGCCAACGTCCTGACTTTC
>-|TRBV27|TRBD1|TRBJ2-1
CASSPRTGGNEQFF
TGTGCCAGCAGTCCCCGGACAGGAGGCAATGAGCAGTTCTTC
>once|TRBV7-6|TRBD2|TRBJ2-1
CASSPHLTIPGLAIYNEQFF
TGTGCCAGCAGCCCTCACCTGACAATACCGGGACTAGCGATCTACAATGAGCAGTTCTTC
>-|TRBV5-1|-|TRBJ1-3
CASSLFVGSGNTIYF
TGCGCCAGCAGCTTGTTTGTCGGCTCTGGAAACACCATATATTTT